The entry below gives a single T cell receptor beta chain sequence along with its context. The antigen remains unidentified. This record comes from a study of response to subunit inactivated influenza vaccine. Overall study results and limits: It was the authors' suggestion that each seasonal influenza vaccination recruits few new T cells.

Via MiXCR, TCRdb re-called the RT-PCR reads, giving one row per CDR3 protein. The sample yields roughly 520,000 distinct CDR3 sequences, 25% seen once. The material sequenced was CD4+ T cells sorted from PBMCs, taken about 5 days after vaccination. The source is a man in his forties or fifties who received an inactivated influenza vaccine.

CDR3 DNA: TGCAGCGTTGTGGCAGTAGGTAGCCAAAATGAGCAGTTCTTC. It encodes CSVVAVGSQNEQFF. The V gene is TRBV29-1, the J gene TRBJ2-1; D remains unclear. The germline V gene encodes CDR1 SQVTM and CDR2 ANQGSEA. There are 14 residues in the CDR3. V lost 4 bases to trimming and J lost 7 bases, with 17 bases between them.